The clone carrying this TCR beta chain showed up just a few times. The target antigen is unknown. This sample is part of a study of T cells after yellow fever vaccination. Study-level points and caveats: Sorted repertoires could include abundant contaminating clonotypes from bulk cells. Detected again after the booster were most primary-vaccination clones, at 95% to 97% CD4 and about 90% CD8.

The authors made TCR cDNA by 5'RACE template switching, adding a universal primer site and UMIs. MiXCR, run by TCRdb on the 5' RACE reads, gives a single entry per CDR3 protein. The sample shows 550,000 to 750,000 distinct CDR3 sequences, approximately 12% of them seen only once. Germline V gene sequence: CDR1 SQVTM, CDR2 ANQGSEA. Trimming cost V 3 bases and J 6 bases; bases outside gene matches: 3. CDR3 length: 13 residues. This receptor was obtained from a man aged 25-45 years who received the YFV17D yellow fever vaccine. The rearrangement uses TRBV29-1 and TRBJ1-1, with 11 bases that match TRBD1. This sample comprised PBMCs, obtained on the day of the yellow fever booster vaccination. Here the CDR3 reads CSVEDRGPSEAFF. For the CDR3, the DNA is TGCAGCGTTGAGGACAGGGGGCCTTCTGAAGCTTTCTTT.